Presented here are 5 T cell receptor beta chains from one specimen sequenced in a study of monozygotic twins with inflammatory bowel disease. TCRdb re-called the 5' RACE reads and catalogs CDR3 proteins one per entry, DNA excluded. The table counts approximately 330,000 distinct CDR3 sequences; 2% to 2.5% lies in the top ten. The sample was blood. The source of these receptors is a human donor with ulcerative colitis or Crohn's disease, or a healthy co-twin of an affected twin (not recorded which).

The CDR3 region is CASSPRQANEAFF. This sequence joins TRBV12-3 or TRBV12-4 and TRBJ1-1; TCRdb's D call, TRBD1, is unchecked because there is no DNA. The CDR3 is made up of 13 amino acids.

The rearrangement joins TRBV5-1 to TRBJ2-7; TCRdb gives TRBD1 as the D gene, but with no DNA this cannot be confirmed. Germline assignment: CDR1 SGHRS and CDR2 YFSETQ. The CDR3 has 16 amino acids. The CDR3 loop reads CASSLGGGPIFDEQYF.

The chain joins TRBV19 to TRBJ1-1; TCRdb selects TRBD1, and the lack of DNA leaves this call unchecked. Germline V lookup: CDR1 LNHDA, CDR2 SQIVND (reference sequence). This CDR3 comprises 14 residues. The CDR3 spells CASSHKTGTTEAFF.

The chain is built from TRBV19 and TRBJ2-1; the D gene TCRdb calls, TRBD2, cannot be checked with no DNA. Germline V gives CDR1 LNHDA, CDR2 SQIVND (reference sequence). CDR3 size: 14 residues. The CDR3 protein is CASSIRGFQNEQFF.

This chain connects TRBV29-1 to TRBJ1-3. Germline V lookup: CDR1 SQVTM, CDR2 ANQGSEA. CDR3 length: 14 residues. CDR3 loop: CSVGGLDPGNTIYF.